These T cell receptor beta chains were read from a single sample in a study of blood T cell repertoires in COVID-19. Generated by immunoSEQ multiplex PCR, the TCRdb table keeps only in-frame clones and is missing some. The table lists over 450,000 clones, about 88% of them singletons. Sequencing input: peripheral blood. The origin of the receptors is a man aged 18 to 35 with COVID-19, enrolled during active disease. Each CDR3 is given with its conserved first and last residue. D genes are given only for firm matches. Part of the rows lack a size; the others show once, few, many or a class for expanded clones.

TRBD1,-,TRBJ1-2,TRBV2,TGTGCCAGCAGTGAAGTCGACAGGGGGCGAGGTGGCTACACCTTC,CASSEVDRGRGGYTF
TRBD2,-,TRBJ2-1,TRBV5-1,TGCGCCAGCAGCTCGAGCCGACTAGCTGGGATCCACAATGAGCAGTTCTTC,CASSSSRLAGIHNEQFF
TRBD1,-,TRBJ1-2,TRBV13,TGTGCCAGCAGCCGGGGACAGGGGGGTGGCTACACCTTC,CASSRGQGGGYTF
-,-,TRBJ1-2,TRBV15,TGTGCCACCAGCAGAGGGGATAGAGGGAATGGCTACACCTTC,CATSRGDRGNGYTF
TRBD2,few,TRBJ2-1,TRBV29-1,TGCAGCGTTGTCGGGACTAAGTACAATGAGCAGTTCTTC,CSVVGTKYNEQFF
-,-,TRBJ2-2,TRBV9,TGTGCCAGCAGCGTAGGGGTAGCCCAGAACACCGGGGAGCTGTTTTTT,CASSVGVAQNTGELFF
TRBD1,-,TRBJ2-5,TRBV6-5,TGTGCCAGCAGCCCGGGACAGCCCCCGGAGACCCAGTACTTC,CASSPGQPPETQYF
-,-,TRBJ1-2,TRBV3-1/TRBV3-2,TGTGCCAGCAGCCAAACAGGATTAACGAATGGCTACACCTTC,CASSQTGLTNGYTF
TRBD2,-,TRBJ2-7,TRBV9,TGTGCCAGCAGCGTAGGTAGCGGGAGACGGTACGAGCAGTACTTC,CASSVGSGRRYEQYF
-,few,TRBJ2-2,TRBV5-6,TGTGCCAGCAGCTTCAGGACCGGGGAGCTGTTTTTT,CASSFRTGELFF
-,-,TRBJ2-2,TRBV24-1,TGTGCCACCAGTGATCCCACAGTATCCCCCGGGGAGCTGTTTTTT,CATSDPTVSPGELFF
-,-,TRBJ1-5,TRBV12-3/TRBV12-4,TGTGCCAGTCAACAGGGCGATCAGCCCCAGCATTTT,CASQQGDQPQHF
TRBD1,-,TRBJ1-1,TRBV5-1,TGCGCCAGCAGCCAAGGGACAGGGACTGAAGCTTTCTTT,CASSQGTGTEAFF
-,-,TRBJ2-1,TRBV7-6,TGTGCCAGCAGCTTGTGGGGCGATGAGCAGTTCTTC,CASSLWGDEQFF
TRBD1,-,TRBJ1-4,TRBV5-1,TGCGCCAGCAGCCTACAGGGGGCGGGTGAAAAACTGTTTTTT,CASSLQGAGEKLFF
-,many,TRBJ2-6,TRBV7-9,TGTGCCAGCAGCTTATACGGCTCTGGGGCCAACGTCCTGACTTTC,CASSLYGSGANVLTF
TRBD2,-,TRBJ2-1,TRBV23-1,TGCGCCAGCAAGTCGCCCCTCACTAGCGGGAGCCCTCATAGAGTGTGCAATGAGCAGTTCTTC,CASKSPLTSGSPHRVCNEQFF
TRBD1,-,TRBJ2-5,TRBV7-6,TGTGCCAGCAGCGGACAGGGAGGAGAGACCCAGTACTTC,CASSGQGGETQYF
-,-,TRBJ1-1,TRBV21-1,TGTGCCAGCAGCGAACATTCTTTGGCAGGCCCGACCGAAATCACTGAAGCTTTCTTT,CASSEHSLAGPTEITEAFF
-,-,TRBJ1-1,TRBV19,TGTGCCAGTACTGCGAGCACTGAAGCTTTCTTT,CASTASTEAFF
-,-,TRBJ2-7,TRBV7-2,TGTGCCAGCAGCTCGTCCGGTGACAGCTCCTACGAGCAGTACTTC,CASSSSGDSSYEQYF
TRBD1,-,TRBJ1-1,TRBV18,TGTGCCAGCTCAGTGATTATGCAGGGGGCCTCGAACACTGAAGCTTTCTTT,CASSVIMQGASNTEAFF